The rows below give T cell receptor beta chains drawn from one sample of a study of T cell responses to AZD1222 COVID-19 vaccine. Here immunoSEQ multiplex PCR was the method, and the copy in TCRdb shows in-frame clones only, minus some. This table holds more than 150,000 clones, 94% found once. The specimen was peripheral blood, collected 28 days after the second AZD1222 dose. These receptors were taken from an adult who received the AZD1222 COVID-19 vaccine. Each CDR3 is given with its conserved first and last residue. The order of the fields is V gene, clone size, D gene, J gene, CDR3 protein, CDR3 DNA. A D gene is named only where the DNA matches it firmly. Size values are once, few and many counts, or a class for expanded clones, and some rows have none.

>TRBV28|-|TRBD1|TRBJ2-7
CASNLRGQGYEQYF
TGTGCCAGCAATTTGCGCGGACAGGGTTACGAGCAGTACTTC
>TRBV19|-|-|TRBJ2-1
CASSWVNEQFF
TGTGCCAGTAGTTGGGTAAATGAGCAGTTCTTC
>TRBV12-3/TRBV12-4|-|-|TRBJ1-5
CASRIGVSGPQHF
TGTGCCAGCAGGATAGGGGTAAGTGGGCCCCAGCATTTT
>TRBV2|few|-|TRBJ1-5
CASSELPEVQPQHF
TGTGCCAGCAGTGAGCTGCCAGAGGTTCAGCCCCAGCATTTT
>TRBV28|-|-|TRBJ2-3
CASSHKSIDTQYF
TGTGCCAGCAGCCATAAGTCCATAGATACGCAGTATTTT
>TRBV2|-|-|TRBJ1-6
CASSDSHKLGSLHF
TGTGCCAGCAGTGACAGTCACAAATTGGGCTCCCTCCACTTT
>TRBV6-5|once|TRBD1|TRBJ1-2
CASSYGQGNHGYTF
TGTGCCAGCAGTTATGGACAGGGAAACCATGGCTACACCTTC
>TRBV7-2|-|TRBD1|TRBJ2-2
CASSIDWQGVDTGELFF
TGTGCCAGCAGCATAGACTGGCAGGGGGTGGACACCGGGGAGCTGTTTTTT
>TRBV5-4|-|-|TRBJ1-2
CASSLQPPSGYTF
TGTGCCAGCAGCCTACAGCCTCCTAGTGGCTACACCTTC
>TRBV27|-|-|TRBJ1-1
CASSLWGREAFF
TGTGCCAGCAGTTTATGGGGCCGTGAAGCTTTCTTT
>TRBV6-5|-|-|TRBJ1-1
CASIEVGNTEAFF
TGTGCCAGCATCGAGGTGGGGAACACTGAAGCTTTCTTT
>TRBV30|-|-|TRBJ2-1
CAWNSGSSYNEQFF
TGTGCCTGGAACTCAGGGAGCTCCTACAATGAGCAGTTCTTC
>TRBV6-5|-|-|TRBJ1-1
CASSYSIRGVNTEAFF
TGTGCCAGCAGTTACTCTATCCGGGGGGTGAACACTGAAGCTTTCTTT
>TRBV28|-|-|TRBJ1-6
CASSLARLNSPLHF
TGTGCCAGCAGTTTAGCACGGTTAAATTCACCCCTCCACTTT
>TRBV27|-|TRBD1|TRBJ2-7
CASSLSNRGYEQYF
TGTGCCAGCAGTTTATCAAACAGGGGCTACGAGCAGTACTTC
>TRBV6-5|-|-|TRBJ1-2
CASRLDLAIGYTF
TGTGCCAGCAGGTTGGACTTGGCCATTGGCTACACCTTC